This TCR beta chain was sequenced for a study of control samples from healthy donors and cancer patients (dated by TCRdb to the early 2020s). Receptor amplification or capture employed the immunoSEQ multiplex PCR assay. TCRdb stores this immuneACCESS table with in-frame sequences only. Part of the clones is absent; in the studies checked, under half of the shortfall reflects unresolved V genes, and no reason is known for the rest. Within this sample are about 95,000 clones, with around 90% of them counted one time only. About 15% of the sample is taken by the ten largest. According to the germline V gene, CDR1 reads SGHTA and CDR2 reads FQGNSA. The CDR3 numbers 13 residues from cysteine through phenylalanine. The CDR3 DNA has 39 bases and is translated from base 1. V and J lose 5 bases and 4 bases, and a span of 12 bases separates them. For this clone: The antigen this receptor binds is unknown. No base quality information exists; no much larger clone differs at one position.

Here the chain combines TRBV7-2 and TRBJ2-7, with the identity of the D gene unclear. This TCR came from a woman between 65 and 79 years old in good health. Material: blood. The CDR3 protein is CASSLYLDYEQYF. The DNA sequence is given as TGTGCCAGCAGCCTGTACCTAGATTACGAGCAGTACTTC.